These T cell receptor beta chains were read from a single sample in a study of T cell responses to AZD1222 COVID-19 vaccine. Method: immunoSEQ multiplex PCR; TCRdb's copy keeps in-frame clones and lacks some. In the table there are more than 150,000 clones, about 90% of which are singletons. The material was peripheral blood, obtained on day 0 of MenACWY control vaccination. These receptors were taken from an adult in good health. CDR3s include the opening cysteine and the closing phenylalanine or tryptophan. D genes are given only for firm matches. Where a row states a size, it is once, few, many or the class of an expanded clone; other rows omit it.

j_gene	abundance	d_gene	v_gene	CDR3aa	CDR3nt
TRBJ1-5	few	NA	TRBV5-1	CASSLGDTYSNQPQHF	TGCGCCAGCAGCTTGGGGGACACATATAGCAATCAGCCCCAGCATTTT
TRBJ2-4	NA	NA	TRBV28	CASSLLSEKAKNIQYF	TGTGCCAGCAGTTTACTCTCAGAAAAAGCCAAAAACATTCAGTACTTC
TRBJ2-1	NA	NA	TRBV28	CASSPLTGWTDNEQFF	TGTGCCAGCAGTCCTCTAACAGGGTGGACAGACAATGAGCAGTTCTTC
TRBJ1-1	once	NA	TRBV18	CASSREGNTEAFF	TGTGCCAGCTCCCGCGAGGGGAACACTGAAGCTTTCTTT
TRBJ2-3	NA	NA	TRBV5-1	CASSLSDGAPGDTQYF	TGCGCCAGCAGCTTGAGTGATGGGGCTCCGGGAGATACGCAGTATTTT
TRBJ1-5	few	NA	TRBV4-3	CASSQDRNQPQHF	TGCGCCAGCAGCCAAGACAGAAATCAGCCCCAGCATTTT
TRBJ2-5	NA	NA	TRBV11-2	CASSYGWGQETQYF	TGTGCCAGCAGCTACGGGTGGGGCCAGGAGACCCAGTACTTC
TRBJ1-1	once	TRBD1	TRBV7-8	CASSLRTGNMNTEAFF	TGTGCCAGCAGCTTAAGGACAGGGAACATGAACACTGAAGCTTTCTTT
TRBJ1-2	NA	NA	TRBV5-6	CASSWGSGSEYGYTF	TGTGCCAGCAGCTGGGGGAGCGGATCCGAGTATGGCTACACCTTC
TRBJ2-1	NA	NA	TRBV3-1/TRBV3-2	CASSQDPTANEQFF	TGTGCCAGCAGCCAAGATCCTACCGCCAATGAGCAGTTCTTC
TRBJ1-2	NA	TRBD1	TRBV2	CASSLTSTGSYGYTF	TGTGCCAGCAGTCTAACCTCGACAGGGAGCTATGGCTACACCTTC
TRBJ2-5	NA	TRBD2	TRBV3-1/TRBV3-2	CASSYGGVGETQYF	TGTGCCAGCTCCTACGGGGGGGTGGGAGAGACCCAGTACTTC
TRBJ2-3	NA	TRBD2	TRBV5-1	CASSLGVTSGGAADTQYF	TGCGCCAGCAGCCTTGGGGTTACTAGCGGGGGGGCCGCAGATACGCAGTATTTT
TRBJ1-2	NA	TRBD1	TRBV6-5	CASSYSVGQVVYTF	TGTGCCAGCAGTTACTCGGTGGGACAGGTTGTCTACACCTTC
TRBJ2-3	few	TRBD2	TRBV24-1	CATSDPSLAGGFGSDTQYF	TGTGCCACCAGTGACCCCTCACTAGCGGGAGGTTTCGGCTCAGATACGCAGTATTTT
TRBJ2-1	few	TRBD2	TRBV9	CASSVVGRAVNEQFF	TGTGCCAGCAGCGTAGTCGGGAGGGCCGTCAATGAGCAGTTCTTC
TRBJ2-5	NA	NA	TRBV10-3	CATGNGGIRRIQYF	TGTGCCACAGGGAATGGCGGGATTCGCCGTATCCAGTACTTC
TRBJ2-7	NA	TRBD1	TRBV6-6	CASSTGGSYEQYF	TGTGCCAGCAGCACAGGGGGCTCCTACGAGCAGTACTTC
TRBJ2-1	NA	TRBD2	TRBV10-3	CAISASGGLNNEQFF	TGTGCCATCAGTGCGTCGGGGGGGCTAAACAATGAGCAGTTCTTC
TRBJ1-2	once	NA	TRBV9	CASSGRVYGYTF	TGTGCCAGCAGCGGCAGGGTTTATGGCTACACCTTC
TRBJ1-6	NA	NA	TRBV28	CASSFRAASDSPLHF	TGTGCCAGCAGTTTCAGGGCGGCCTCCGATTCACCCCTCCACTTT
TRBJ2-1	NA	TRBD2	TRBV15	CATSEGAGGSYNEQFF	TGTGCCACCAGCGAGGGGGCGGGAGGGTCCTACAATGAGCAGTTCTTC
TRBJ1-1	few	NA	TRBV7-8	CASSLGNSGDTEAFF	TGTGCCAGCAGCTTAGGGAATTCCGGGGACACTGAAGCTTTCTTT
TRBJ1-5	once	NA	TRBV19	CASTLRARMSNQPQHF	TGTGCCAGTACCCTAAGGGCGCGGATGAGCAATCAGCCCCAGCATTTT
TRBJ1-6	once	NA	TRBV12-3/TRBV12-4	CASSRDNSPLHF	TGTGCCAGCAGCAGGGATAATTCACCCCTCCACTTT
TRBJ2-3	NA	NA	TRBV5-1	CASSLGQTTDTQYF	TGCGCCAGCAGCCTTGGACAGACCACAGATACGCAGTATTTT
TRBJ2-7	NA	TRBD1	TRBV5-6	CASSPPQGAVYEQYF	TGTGCCAGCAGCCCCCCGCAGGGGGCTGTCTACGAGCAGTACTTC
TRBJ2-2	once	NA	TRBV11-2	CASTLDPSFTGELFF	TGTGCCAGCACCCTTGACCCTAGCTTTACCGGGGAGCTGTTTTTT
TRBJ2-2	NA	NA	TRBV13	CASRMAGELFF	TGTGCCAGCCGTATGGCCGGGGAGCTGTTTTTT
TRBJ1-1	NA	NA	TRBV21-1	CASSTLGKTTEAFF	TGTGCCAGCAGCACGTTGGGTAAAACCACTGAAGCTTTCTTT
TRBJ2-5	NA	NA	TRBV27	CASSLISGESETQYF	TGTGCCAGCAGTTTAATATCAGGGGAGTCTGAGACCCAGTACTTC
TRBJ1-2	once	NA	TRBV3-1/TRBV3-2	CASSHSLDRKRGGYTF	TGTGCCAGCAGCCACAGCCTGGACAGAAAACGGGGTGGCTACACCTTC
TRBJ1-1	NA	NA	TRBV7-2	CASSLLSWDTEAFF	TGTGCCAGCAGCTTGCTCTCCTGGGATACTGAAGCTTTCTTT
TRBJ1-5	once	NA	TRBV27	CASALVGIDSNQPQHF	TGTGCCAGCGCACTCGTGGGGATCGATAGCAATCAGCCCCAGCATTTT
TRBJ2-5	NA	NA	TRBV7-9	CASTGDYQETQYF	TGTGCCAGTACAGGGGACTACCAAGAGACCCAGTACTTC
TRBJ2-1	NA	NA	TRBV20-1	CSASPLGGRDNEQFF	TGCAGTGCTAGTCCCCTGGGCGGCAGAGACAATGAGCAGTTCTTC
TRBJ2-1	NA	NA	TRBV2	CASERPRRNEQFF	TGTGCCAGCGAACGCCCCCGGCGCAATGAGCAGTTCTTC
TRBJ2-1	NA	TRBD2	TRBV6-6	CASKLAGGIHEQFF	TGTGCCAGCAAACTAGCGGGGGGGATCCATGAGCAGTTCTTC
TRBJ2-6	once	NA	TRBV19	CASSISPSGANVLTF	TGTGCCAGTAGTATCTCACCTTCTGGGGCCAACGTCCTGACTTTC
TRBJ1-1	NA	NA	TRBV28	CASSPPRTRTEAFF	TGTGCCAGCAGTCCCCCCCGGACCAGGACTGAAGCTTTCTTT
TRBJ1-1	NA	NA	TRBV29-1	CSVEAQGGTEAFF	TGCAGCGTTGAAGCCCAGGGTGGGACTGAAGCTTTCTTT
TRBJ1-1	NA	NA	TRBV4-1	CASSASQTANTEAFF	TGCGCCAGCAGCGCGAGTCAGACAGCGAACACTGAAGCTTTCTTT
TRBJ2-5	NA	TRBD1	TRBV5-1	CASSLGQGGSETQYF	TGCGCCAGCAGCCTGGGACAGGGCGGTTCGGAGACCCAGTACTTC
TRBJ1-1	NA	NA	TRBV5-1	CASSLDQGSWGEAFF	TGCGCCAGCAGCTTGGATCAGGGCTCGTGGGGTGAAGCTTTCTTT
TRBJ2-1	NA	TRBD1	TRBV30	CAWNRDRGDHEQFF	TGTGCCTGGAATAGGGACAGGGGGGACCATGAGCAGTTCTTC
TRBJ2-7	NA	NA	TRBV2	CASRGYETYEQYF	TGTGCCAGCAGGGGCTACGAGACCTACGAGCAGTACTTC
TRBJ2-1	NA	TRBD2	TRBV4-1	CASSRGGLAVLGNEQFF	TGCGCCAGCAGCCGAGGGGGACTAGCTGTCTTGGGCAATGAGCAGTTCTTC
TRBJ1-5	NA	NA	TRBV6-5	CASSKWGAVDQPQHF	TGTGCCAGCAGCAAGTGGGGGGCTGTCGATCAGCCCCAGCATTTT
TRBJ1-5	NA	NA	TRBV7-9	CASGRGNQPQHF	TGTGCCAGCGGGCGGGGGAATCAGCCCCAGCATTTT